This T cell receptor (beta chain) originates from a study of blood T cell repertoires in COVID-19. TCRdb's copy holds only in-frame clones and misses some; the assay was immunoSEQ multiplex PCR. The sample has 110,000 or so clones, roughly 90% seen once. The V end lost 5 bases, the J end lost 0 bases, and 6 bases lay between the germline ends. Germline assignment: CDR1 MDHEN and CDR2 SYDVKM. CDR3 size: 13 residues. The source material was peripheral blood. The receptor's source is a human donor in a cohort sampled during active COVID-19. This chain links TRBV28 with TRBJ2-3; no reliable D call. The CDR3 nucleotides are TGTGCCAGCAGTAGCCCGAGCACAGATACGCAGTATTTT. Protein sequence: CASSSPSTDTQYF.